Below, 4 T cell receptor beta chains from the same sample are listed, as sequenced in a study of cytomegalovirus exposure and HLA in healthy donors. The study ran its PCR with 60 Vbeta and 13 Jbeta primers. Clones were sequenced by immunoSEQ multiplex PCR, and TCRdb holds only the in-frame ones, with some missing. This table holds about 220,000 clones, 82% found once. The source material was PBMCs. The origin of the receptors is a middle-aged woman in good health and CMV-seropositive.

This clone was seen once. The CDR3 nucleotides read TGCGCCAGCAGCTTCGGGGCAGGGGGCGACACTGAAGCTTTCTTT. Protein sequence: CASSFGAGGDTEAFF. The rearrangement links TRBV5-1 to TRBJ1-1, with 8 bases identical to TRBD1. Germline V CDR1 and CDR2: SGHRS, YFSETQ. V trimming: 2 bases; J trimming: 3 bases; junction bases outside the gene matches: 6. CDR3 length: 15 amino acids.

The chain is built from TRBV7-8 and TRBJ2-7; perhaps TRBD2 as D (5 bases). Germline-derived CDR1 and CDR2 are SGHVS and FQNEAQ. The CDR3 runs to 15 residues. Deletions cut 3 bases from V and 0 bases from J, with 12 bases between. CDR3 nucleotides: TGTGCCAGCAGCTTCGAGGGAGCCTTCTCCTACGAGCAGTACTTC. Its translation: CASSFEGAFSYEQYF.

Only one count was recorded for this clone. The chain carries TRBV5-4 and TRBJ2-7; D not resolved. The CDR3 is made up of 14 amino acids. V was shortened by 3 bases and J by 7 bases, with 17 bases between the two germline ends. Per the germline V gene, CDR1 is SGHNT and CDR2 is YYREEE (reference sequence). The CDR3 protein is CASSSSLITPEQYF. The CDR3 DNA reads TGTGCCAGCAGCTCGTCCCTGATTACTCCAGAGCAGTACTTC.

This sequence joins TRBV10-1 and TRBJ2-1; 10 nucleotides agree with TRBD2. CDR1 and CDR2 from the germline V gene are WNHNN and SYGVQD (reference sequence). The length of the CDR3 is 14 residues. The V segment lost 9 bases and the J segment 8 bases; nucleotides outside the gene matches: 10. The CDR3 region is CASSSGRARDEQFF. The CDR3 nucleotides are TGCGCCAGTTCGAGCGGGAGGGCCAGAGATGAGCAGTTCTTC.